The 16 T cell receptor beta chains below all came from one sample that was sequenced in a study of shared clonotypes between healthy human individuals. Assay used: immunoSEQ multiplex PCR; TCRdb lists only in-frame clones, some missing. Among 2 million to 2.5 million clones listed, 85% to 95% were seen once. The sample was naive CD4+ T cells sorted from blood. Indicated subset: CD45RA+ positively selected. Receptors originate from a man between 18 and 35 years old in good health.

The rearrangement joins TRBV6-6 to TRBJ1-2; 7 bases are shared with TRBD1. V was clipped by 6 bases and J by 4 bases; unmatched bases: 5. Per the germline V gene, CDR1 is MNHNY and CDR2 is SVGAGI (reference sequence). CDR3 length: 13 amino acids. The CDR3 region is CASRGGQSYGYTF. The CDR3 bases are TGTGCCAGCAGGGGGGGACAGAGCTATGGCTACACCTTC.

This sequence joins TRBV19 and TRBJ2-1; D is unclear. Germline-derived CDR1 and CDR2 are LNHDA and SQIVND (reference sequence). V was shortened by 3 bases and J by 9 bases, with 3 bases between the two germline ends. The CDR3 sequence is 10 residues long. The CDR3 sequence: CASSIREQFF. Written as DNA, the CDR3 is TGTGCCAGTAGTATCCGTGAGCAGTTCTTC.

CDR3 coding DNA: TGTGCCAGCAGCTTAGGAGCAGGCAGCTCCTACAATGAGCAGTTCTTC. Protein sequence: CASSLGAGSSYNEQFF. J is TRBJ2-1 and V is TRBV7-2; no clear D. Germline V lookup: CDR1 SGHTA, CDR2 FQGNSA. The V end was cut by 1 base, the J end by 0 bases, with 10 bases between. The CDR3 length is 16 residues.

This rearrangement joins TRBV4-1 to TRBJ1-1; 7 nucleotides line up with TRBD1. This CDR3 region has 15 residues. Germline-derived CDR1 and CDR2 are MGHRA and YSYEKL. V gave up 1 base and J gave up 0 bases; unmatched junction bases: 2. CDR3 nucleotide sequence: TGCGCCAGCAGCCAAGTGGGACAGCTGAACACTGAAGCTTTCTTT. Its translation is CASSQVGQLNTEAFF.

The count of this clone is one. Other nucleotide sequences in the sample specify the same CDR3. The chain carries TRBV19 and TRBJ2-5; D remains ambiguous. CDR1 and CDR2 (germline): LNHDA, SQIVND (reference sequence). Between the trimmed V and J ends, which lost 4 bases and 1 base, there was a span of 7 bases. The CDR3 runs to 13 residues. The CDR3 DNA follows: TGTGCCAGTAGTACAGGTTTCCAAGAGACCCAGTACTTC. Amino acids: CASSTGFQETQYF.

This chain connects TRBV7-8 to TRBJ2-3; 10 bases line up with TRBD2. Losses at the gene ends were 1 base for V and 6 bases for J; bases not matched to a gene: 10. The germline V gene has CDR1 SGHVS and CDR2 FQNEAQ. This CDR3 has 17 amino acids. For the CDR3, the DNA is TGTGCCAGCAGCTTAGAAGCAGCGGGAGGGGTGTGGGATACGCAGTATTTT. It encodes CASSLEAAGGVWDTQYF.

The gene calls are TRBV28 and TRBJ1-2; D ambiguous. Trimming cost V 6 bases and J 2 bases, with 13 bases left between them. This CDR3 is 14 amino acids long. The germline V gene has CDR1 MDHEN and CDR2 SYDVKM. The CDR3 region is CASRPTTVNYGYTF. CDR3 DNA: TGTGCCAGCAGGCCGACGACTGTGAACTATGGCTACACCTTC.

J is TRBJ2-7 and V is TRBV7-9, with a possible D match to TRBD2 (5 bases). The CDR3 extends over 15 amino acids. V lost 0 bases to trimming and J lost 5 bases, with 14 bases between them. Germline CDR1 is SEHNR and CDR2 is FQNEAQ (reference sequence). CDR3 DNA sequence: TGTGCCAGCAGCTTAGCGGTCGGGGTCATCCACGAGCAGTACTTC. It is translated as CASSLAVGVIHEQYF.

This clone was picked up one time. This sequence joins TRBV5-1 and TRBJ2-7; D call uncertain. Trimming shortened V by 3 bases and J by 2 bases, and 12 bases separated the two germline ends. The CDR3 totals 14 residues. Germline CDR1 SGHRS, CDR2 YFSETQ. In DNA form, the CDR3 reads TGCGCCAGCAGCTCCTTTTTTGGAGCCTACGAGCAGTACTTC. Encoded protein: CASSSFFGAYEQYF.

The chain links TRBV2 to TRBJ2-1; 12 nucleotides match TRBD2. The germline V gene has CDR1 SNHLY and CDR2 FYNNEI. Trimming at V came to 4 bases and at J to 1 base, leaving 8 bases not matched to a gene. This CDR3 region has 18 residues. DNA of the CDR3: TGTGCCAGCAGTGGGACTGGACTAGCGGGGACTTCCTACAATGAGCAGTTCTTC. This encodes CASSGTGLAGTSYNEQFF.

In the case of this clone: The same CDR3 can be traced to other DNA sequences in this sample. The chain joins TRBV9 to TRBJ2-7; 11 nucleotides line up with TRBD1. This CDR3 comprises 15 residues. CDR1 is SGDLS and CDR2 is YYNGEE in the germline V gene. The V and J ends lost 0 bases and 3 bases, in that order; junction bases with no gene match: 2. CDR3 sequence (DNA): TGTGCCAGCAGCGTAGCCGGGACAGGGGGCTACGAGCAGTACTTC. Translating gives CASSVAGTGGYEQYF. Combining the CDR3 with reference TRBV9 and TRBJ2-7 gives the whole variable domain DSGVTQTPKHLITATGQRVTLRCSPRSGDLSVYWYQQSLDQGLQFLIQYYNGEERAKGNILERFSAQQFPDLHSELNLSSLELGDSALYFCASSVAGTGGYEQYFGPGTRLTVT.

This clone was detected many times. The sample holds other DNA sequences that translate to the same CDR3. The V and J genes are TRBV2 and TRBJ1-6; D gene uncertain. CDR3 length: 12 residues. The germline V and J ends were trimmed by 6 bases and 10 bases, with 10 bases remaining between them. Germline CDR1 is SNHLY and CDR2 is FYNNEI. CDR3 DNA: TGTGCCAGCAGCTACCCGGGGTCACCCCTCCACTTT. Protein sequence: CASSYPGSPLHF.

The CDR3 sequence: CASSRGNYNEQFF. CDR3 sequence (DNA): TGCGCCAGCTCGAGGGGTAATTACAATGAGCAGTTCTTC. The chain uses TRBV10-1 and TRBJ2-1, with D perhaps assigned TRBD1 or TRBD2 (5 bases each). V shed 8 bases and J shed 4 bases, with 12 bases lying between them. Germline assignment: CDR1 WNHNN and CDR2 SYGVQD (reference sequence). The CDR3 has 13 residues.

This clone was observed a single time. The chain joins TRBV29-1 to TRBJ2-5; 8 bases align to TRBD1. The germline V gene encodes CDR1 SQVTM and CDR2 ANQGSEA. J gave up 4 bases and V 6 bases, and 10 bases lay outside the gene matches. The CDR3 has 14 amino acids. CDR3 nucleotide sequence: TGCAGCGTCGCCCCTAGGACAGGGACAGAGACCCAGTACTTC. Protein sequence: CSVAPRTGTETQYF. Using reference TRBV29-1 and TRBJ2-5 for the parts outside the CDR3, the full variable domain is SAVISQKPSRDICQRGTSLTIQCQVDSQVTMMFWYRQQPGQSLTLIATANQGSEATYESGFVIDKFPISRPNLTFSTLTVSNMSPEDSSIYLCSVAPRTGTETQYFGPGTRLLVL.

V gene TRBV27 combines with J gene TRBJ2-7; D possibly corresponds to TRBD1 (7 bases). Trimming cost V 3 bases and J 0 bases, with 12 bases left between them. Germline CDR1 is MNHEY and CDR2 is SMNVEV (reference sequence). The CDR3 has 15 residues. As DNA, the CDR3 is TGTGCCAGCAGTTTGGGGCAGGGGGGCTCCTACGAGCAGTACTTC. Its translation is CASSLGQGGSYEQYF.

V and J are TRBV7-8 and TRBJ2-5; no clear D. Trimming left V 1 base short and J 2 bases short, with 11 bases between. The length of the CDR3 is 15 residues. CDR1 is SGHVS and CDR2 is FQNEAQ in the germline V gene. DNA for the CDR3: TGTGCCAGCAGCTTAGACCAGCCAGGACAAGAGACCCAGTACTTC. It is translated as CASSLDQPGQETQYF.